Listed below are T cell receptor beta chains from one sample, sequenced in a study of cytomegalovirus exposure and HLA in healthy donors. TCRdb keeps only in-frame clones here, not all; method: immunoSEQ multiplex PCR. The table has about 190,000 clones, over 65% seen once; the top ten hold over 2.5%. Sample: PBMCs. These receptors were taken from a woman aged 45 to 65 in good health and CMV-seropositive. Each CDR3 is given with its conserved first and last residue. A D gene is named only where the DNA matches it firmly. Only part of the rows carry a size: once, few, many, or a class if the clone is expanded.

cdr3_aa,cdr3_nt,j_call,v_call,clone_size,d_call
CASSPGQSNEKLFF,TGTGCCAGCAGTCCGGGACAGAGTAATGAAAAACTGTTTTTT,TRBJ1-4,TRBV6-6,few,TRBD1
CASSETANYGYTF,TGTGCCAGCAGTGAAACAGCTAACTATGGCTACACCTTC,TRBJ1-2,TRBV6-1,.,.
CASSFSSGAPRAKNIQYF,TGTGCCAGCAGTTTCTCTAGCGGGGCCCCGCGAGCCAAAAACATTCAGTACTTC,TRBJ2-4,TRBV28,once,TRBD2
CASSQTGMDEKLFF,TGCGCCAGCAGCCAAACAGGGATGGATGAAAAACTGTTTTTT,TRBJ1-4,TRBV4-1,.,.
CASSGLAVEETQYF,TGTGCCAGCAGTGGACTAGCGGTGGAAGAGACCCAGTACTTC,TRBJ2-5,TRBV27,.,TRBD2
CASRSGTSGGADTQYF,TGTGCCAGCAGGAGCGGGACTAGCGGGGGGGCTGATACGCAGTATTTT,TRBJ2-3,TRBV5-4,few,TRBD2
CASRRPGSLDSYNEQFF,TGTGCCAGCAGACGGCCGGGGTCTCTCGACTCCTACAATGAGCAGTTCTTC,TRBJ2-1,TRBV11-2,.,.
CSSSLAGASGGYEQYF,TGTTCCAGCAGCTTAGCAGGGGCTAGCGGGGGGTACGAGCAGTACTTC,TRBJ2-7,TRBV7-9,.,TRBD2
CASSLTSVETQYF,TGTGCCAGCAGCTTAACTAGCGTCGAGACCCAGTACTTC,TRBJ2-5,TRBV7-3,.,.
CASSYSRQSGVVYF,TGTGCCAGCAGTTACTCGAGACAGTCGGGGGTGGTGTACTTC,TRBJ2-7,TRBV6-6,.,.
CASSLGLGGNTEAFF,TGCGCCAGCAGCTTGGGGCTGGGAGGGAACACTGAAGCTTTCTTT,TRBJ1-1,TRBV5-1,few,.
CASSLDTTSGGQFF,TGTGCCAGCAGCTTGGATACGACTAGCGGGGGTCAGTTCTTC,TRBJ2-1,TRBV5-4,.,TRBD2
CASSLGATETQYF,TGTGCCAGCAGCTTAGGGGCCACGGAGACCCAGTACTTC,TRBJ2-5,TRBV11-3,.,.
CASSSQASGGMEYF,TGTGCCAGCAGCAGCCAAGCTAGCGGGGGGATGGAGTACTTC,TRBJ2-7,TRBV5-5,.,TRBD2
CASSYTSSNQPQHF,TGTGCCAGCAGCTACACCTCTAGCAATCAGCCCCAGCATTTT,TRBJ1-5,TRBV7-2,once,.
CATSSGTGSPANYGYTF,TGTGCCACCAGCAGTGGGACAGGGAGTCCTGCTAACTATGGCTACACCTTC,TRBJ1-2,TRBV15,.,TRBD1
CASSQVNGGATETQYF,TGCGCCAGCAGCCAAGTCAACGGGGGGGCCACAGAGACCCAGTACTTC,TRBJ2-5,TRBV4-1,.,TRBD2
CASSISGTAYEQYF,TGTGCCAGTAGTATCTCGGGGACAGCCTACGAGCAGTACTTC,TRBJ2-7,TRBV19,.,TRBD1
CAISKSGQGDWNTEAFF,TGTGCCATCAGTAAATCGGGACAGGGGGATTGGAACACTGAAGCTTTCTTT,TRBJ1-1,TRBV10-3,.,TRBD1
CASSEALGQGSTGELFF,TGTGCCAGCAGTGAAGCATTGGGACAGGGCTCGACCGGGGAGCTGTTTTTT,TRBJ2-2,TRBV6-1,.,TRBD1
CASSGTHPQETQYF,TGTGCCAGCAGTGGGACTCACCCTCAAGAGACCCAGTACTTC,TRBJ2-5,TRBV6-5,.,.
CASSHLQDSNEKLFF,TGTGCCAGCAGCCACCTTCAGGACAGCAATGAAAAACTGTTTTTT,TRBJ1-4,TRBV14,.,.
CAWSVRGTGAKNIQYF,TGTGCCTGGAGTGTACGGGGGACTGGGGCCAAAAACATTCAGTACTTC,TRBJ2-4,TRBV30,.,.
CASSLTDSQPQHF,TGTGCCAGCAGTTTGACAGACAGTCAGCCCCAGCATTTT,TRBJ1-5,TRBV28,.,.
CASNFLYAILNEQFF,TGTGCCAGCAATTTTTTATACGCTATCCTAAATGAGCAGTTCTTC,TRBJ2-1,TRBV6-1,.,.
CASRISTGQGQPQHF,TGTGCCAGCAGAATATCAACAGGGCAAGGGCAGCCCCAGCATTTT,TRBJ1-5,TRBV27,.,.
CASSGTTGKVLATQYF,TGTGCCAGCAGCGGGACGACAGGGAAAGTCCTCGCTACGCAGTATTTT,TRBJ2-3,TRBV11-2,.,TRBD1